Following are 10 T cell receptor beta chains from one sample sequenced in a study of cytomegalovirus exposure and HLA in healthy donors. PCR used 60 Vbeta primers and 13 Jbeta primers. Assay used: immunoSEQ multiplex PCR; TCRdb lists only in-frame clones, some missing. The sample carries some 110,000 clones, 81% recorded once. Sample: PBMCs. The source is a woman in her twenties or thirties in good health and CMV-seronegative.

The J gene is TRBJ1-5, the V gene TRBV6-1; D unresolved. V was trimmed by 0 bases and J by 5 bases, leaving 8 bases between them. Per the germline V gene, CDR1 is MNHNS and CDR2 is SASEGT. This CDR3 is built from 14 residues. The CDR3 region is CASSEALQDQPQHF. CDR3 DNA: TGTGCCAGCAGTGAAGCGCTTCAGGATCAGCCCCAGCATTTT.

V gene TRBV5-1 combines with J gene TRBJ2-5, with D perhaps TRBD1 (5 bases). Trimming cost V 4 bases and J 3 bases, with 16 bases left between them. Germline V gene data show CDR1 as SGHRS and CDR2 as YFSETQ. CDR3 length: 15 residues. The CDR3 spells CASSPRGAGEETQYF. For the CDR3, the DNA is TGCGCCAGCAGCCCCCGTGGGGCTGGGGAAGAGACCCAGTACTTC.

The J gene is TRBJ1-5, the V gene TRBV28; D is unresolved. This CDR3 contains 15 residues. Trimming removed 5 bases at V and 6 bases at J, with 17 bases between. The germline V gene has CDR1 MDHEN and CDR2 SYDVKM. For the CDR3, the DNA is TGTGCCAGCAGTCCCTCGGGAGGCTCCGGTCAGCCCCAGCATTTT. This gives the protein CASSPSGGSGQPQHF.

The chain recombines TRBV6-5 with TRBJ2-7; TRBD2 aligns across 13 bases. CDR3 size: 13 residues. Trimming at V came to 8 bases and at J to 6 bases, leaving 4 bases not matched to a gene. In germline, CDR1 is MNHEY, CDR2 SVGAGI. The CDR3 loop reads CASRTSGRSEQYF. CDR3 nucleotide sequence: TGTGCCAGCCGGACTAGCGGGAGAAGCGAGCAGTACTTC.

The genes are TRBV19 and TRBJ2-5, with 12 bases identical to TRBD2. The DNA matches TRBJ2-7 better at its end, which makes the J call doubtful. CDR1 LNHDA and CDR2 SQIVND come from the germline V gene (reference sequence). The CDR3 length is 18 residues. The CDR3 here is CASSETSGSAIGGYEQYF. For the CDR3, the DNA is TGTGCCAGTAGCGAGACTAGCGGGAGCGCAATAGGAGGCTACGAGCAGTACTTC.

The rearrangement uses TRBV7-2 and TRBJ2-7, with TRBD2 matching 13 bases. V lost 5 bases and J lost 2; bases outside the gene matches: 12. This CDR3 spans 18 amino acids. Germline-derived CDR1 and CDR2 are SGHTA and FQGNSA. CDR3 nucleotide sequence: TGTGCCAGCAGCGTACAGCCGGGACTAGCGGGACTTACCTACGAGCAGTACTTC. This codes for CASSVQPGLAGLTYEQYF.

The count of this clone is one. The chain carries TRBV9 and TRBJ2-5, with a weak D call TRBD2 (5 bases). The last part of the DNA fits TRBJ2-7 better; the J call may be wrong. CDR3 length equals 15 residues. CDR1 SGDLS and CDR2 YYNGEE come from the germline V gene. This CDR3 reads CASSPRDYLRSEQYF. The CDR3 DNA reads TGTGCCAGCAGCCCCCGGGATTACCTCAGATCCGAGCAGTACTTC.

This clone was detected a few times. This chain links TRBV6-6 with TRBJ1-1, with no clear D. CDR1 is MNHNY, CDR2 SVGAGI, per germline (reference sequence). Trimming took off 6 bases at V and 0 bases at J, with 11 bases between the two ends. CDR3 length equals 14 residues. The CDR3 DNA follows: TGTGCCAGCAGCAACGACTTACTGAACACTGAAGCTTTCTTT. This encodes CASSNDLLNTEAFF.

The CDR3 protein is CASSEQGETQYF. The CDR3 nucleotides are TGTGCCAGCAGCGAGCAGGGAGAGACCCAGTACTTC. The rearrangement links TRBV7-9 to TRBJ2-5, with a tentative D call TRBD1 (5 bases). CDR3 length equals 12 residues. The ends were cut back, 5 bases at V and 4 bases at J, with 8 bases in the middle. CDR1 SEHNR and CDR2 FQNEAQ come from the germline V gene (reference sequence).

V gene TRBV7-8 combines with J gene TRBJ1-6; the D gene is possibly TRBD1 (6 bases). From germline, CDR1 is SGHVS and CDR2 FQNEAQ. CDR3 length equals 15 residues. Trimming cost V 6 bases and J 4 bases, with 13 bases left between them. The CDR3 region is CASRGAGKYNSPLHF. The DNA of the CDR3 is TGTGCCAGCAGGGGGGCAGGGAAGTATAATTCACCCCTCCACTTT. Variable domain in full (rest from reference TRBV7-8 and TRBJ1-6): GAGVSQSPRYKVAKRGQDVALRCDPISGHVSLFWYQQALGQGPEFLTYFQNEAQLDKSGLPSDRFFAERPEGSVSTLKIQRTQQEDSAVYLCASRGAGKYNSPLHFGNGTRLTVT.